A single T cell receptor (beta chain) is shown here with its context. Its cognate antigen is unknown. This specimen belongs to a study of shared clonotypes between healthy human individuals. Study background: Three plates each covered CD4 naive and memory; CD8 naive two, CD8 memory one. Whole-study results and caveats: Specimens sampled were limited to blood, with tissue repertoires likely differing. Compared with clonotypes that all four donors shared, non-shared clonotypes had lower generation probabilities.

Sequencing was performed with immunoSEQ multiplex PCR; in TCRdb, only in-frame clones are kept and a portion is missing. The repertoire consists of about 1 million clones, with around 76% occurring once and the leading ten covering approximately 1.5%. J lost 4 bases, V lost 5 bases, and 7 bases had no gene match. CDR3 size: 14 residues. Germline CDR1 reads MNHEY; CDR2 reads SVGAGI. The receptor was derived from a young man in good health. The J gene is TRBJ1-2, the V gene TRBV6-5; TRBD1 matches at 7 bases. Sequences were obtained from memory CD4+ T cells sorted from blood. Indicated subset: CD45RA-negative fraction. The chain's CDR3 is CASSTTNRGYGYTF. The CDR3 DNA sequence: TGTGCCAGCAGTACAACGAACAGGGGCTATGGCTACACCTTC.